This T cell receptor (beta chain) appears in the sequencing data of a study of CD8+ T cells in alopecia areata. Overall study context: Skin was taken from roughly 6-12-month-old C3H/HeJ graft donors that had spontaneous alopecia and grafted onto roughly 6-11-week-old female C3H/HeJ mice. Study-wide findings and caveats: Patients shared TCRs less clearly than mice did, possibly owing to HLA. Scalp samples also yield sequences of resident alphabeta T cells from normal skin. Greater clonality was observed in lesional scalp samples, especially alopecia totalis/universalis, versus normal scalp.

The CDR3 contains 14 residues. In germline, CDR1 is MNHDT, CDR2 YYDKIL. The ends lost 6 bases at V and 1 base at J; junction bases unmatched: 0. Note on this clone: Its specificity is not known. Gene names and germline match the mouse. The read ends 4 residues before the CDR3 terminus; that terminus is restored from the germline J gene.

Following extraction, RNA underwent reverse transcription to cDNA, which served as the sequencing template. Sequencing used immunoSEQ multiplex PCR; TCRdb keeps in-frame clones, though not all of them. The data show 90,000 to 130,000 clones, with none appearing a single time. Specimen: lesional skin. The TCR sequence derives from a C3H/HeJ mouse with alopecia areata. The strain's MHC: H2-k. The chain links TRBV17 to TRBJ2-3, with 11 bases aligning to TRBD2. CDR3 DNA (partial): TGTGCTAGCAGGGACTGGGGGGGTGCAGAA. It codes for CASRDWGGAE. The CDR3 as a whole reads CASRDWGGAETLYF.